These 22 T cell receptor beta chains were sequenced from one sample in a study of blood T cell repertoires in COVID-19. Assay used: immunoSEQ multiplex PCR; TCRdb lists only in-frame clones, some missing. The table records about 16,000 clones, around 90% of them present only once. Sequenced input: peripheral blood. These receptor sequences come from a man aged 55 to 70 with active COVID-19.

This chain uses TRBV28 with TRBJ1-2; 8 bases match TRBD1. Losses at the gene ends were 4 bases for V and 4 bases for J; bases not matched to a gene: 5. The germline gives CDR1 MDHEN, CDR2 SYDVKM. This CDR3 has 14 residues. The CDR3 DNA is TGTGCCAGCAGTTCGACAGGGGTTACCTATGGCTACACCTTC. This sequence encodes CASSSTGVTYGYTF.

The J gene is TRBJ1-2, the V gene TRBV12-5; D ambiguous. Looked up from germline, CDR1 is LGHNT and CDR2 is FRNRAP. Trimming removed 5 bases from V and 1 base from J, with 20 bases in between. The CDR3 is 17 residues long. The CDR3 loop reads CASGEVLRKDRNYGYTF. Here the CDR3 DNA reads TGTGCTAGTGGTGAGGTACTACGCAAAGATCGTAACTATGGCTACACCTTC.

The V gene is TRBV5-1, the J gene TRBJ2-3; a weak D match, TRBD2 (6 bases). Looked up from germline, CDR1 is SGHRS and CDR2 is YFSETQ. CDR3 length: 17 amino acids. V was shortened by 4 bases and J by 1 base, with 19 bases between the two germline ends. CDR3 coding DNA: TGCGCCAGCAGCCCGCTGGCGGGACTGCCTGGCACAGATACGCAGTATTTT. Translated: CASSPLAGLPGTDTQYF.

The chain carries TRBV18 and TRBJ2-5; TRBD1 aligns across 7 bases. This CDR3 contains 14 residues. Trimming took 4 bases from V and 2 from J; bases not matched to a gene: 4. Germline V gene data show CDR1 as KGHSH and CDR2 as LQKENI. The DNA of the CDR3 is TGTGCCAGCTCACTTCGACAGGGACAAGAGACCCAGTACTTC. Protein sequence: CASSLRQGQETQYF.

This clone has a single count. J is TRBJ1-2 and V is TRBV7-8, with 11 bases matching TRBD1. The germline V gene has CDR1 SGHVS and CDR2 FQNEAQ. With V trimmed by 5 bases and J by 5 bases, 10 bases remained unmatched. The CDR3 spans 16 residues. CDR3: CASSPQGQGGLYGYTF. The CDR3 DNA reads as TGTGCCAGCAGCCCCCAGGGACAGGGGGGACTATATGGCTACACCTTC.

The genes are TRBV2 and TRBJ2-3; D may be TRBD1 (5 bases). This CDR3 is 16 amino acids long. V lost 4 bases to trimming and J lost 2 bases, with 16 bases between them. Germline V gives CDR1 SNHLY, CDR2 FYNNEI. CDR3 sequence reads: CASSGGRGTDTDTQYF. CDR3 bases: TGTGCCAGCAGTGGGGGCCGTGGCACTGACACAGATACGCAGTATTTT.

The genes are TRBV6-5 and TRBJ2-7, with D tentatively TRBD2 (6 bases). Germline lookup yields CDR1 MNHEY and CDR2 SVGAGI. The CDR3 runs to 13 residues. Deletions cut 6 bases from V and 7 bases from J, with 16 bases between. CDR3 DNA sequence: TGTGCCAGCAGCCCGGGGGTGAGGGCTGAGCAGTACGTC. Translation gives CASSPGVRAEQYV.

This rearrangement joins TRBV19 to TRBJ1-1, with TRBD1 matching over 10 bases. The CDR3 has 15 residues. With V trimmed by 5 bases and J by 1 base, 4 bases remained unmatched. Germline loops: CDR1 LNHDA, CDR2 SQIVND (reference sequence). The CDR3: CASSLDRGRNTEAFF. Here the CDR3 DNA reads TGTGCCAGTAGTCTCGACAGGGGGCGGAACACTGAAGCTTTCTTT.

The rearrangement links TRBV27 to TRBJ1-4, with 9 bases aligning to TRBD1. The germline V gene encodes CDR1 MNHEY and CDR2 SMNVEV (reference sequence). There are 19 residues in the CDR3. Trimming cost V 1 base and J 4 bases; bases outside gene matches: 13. DNA of the CDR3: TGTGCCAGCAGTTTATTCTACGGGACAGGGAGCGTGGGTAATGAAAAACTGTTTTTT. Its protein is CASSLFYGTGSVGNEKLFF.

The rearrangement links TRBV14 to TRBJ2-7; TRBD1 might be the D (6 bases). Deletions cut 0 bases from V and 6 bases from J, with 9 bases between. The CDR3 consists of 13 residues. CDR1 is SGHDN and CDR2 is FVKESK in the germline V gene. The CDR3 DNA follows: TGTGCCAGCAGCCAAGAAACAGGGCGCGAGCAGTACGTC. Its protein product is CASSQETGREQYV.

This chain's CDR3 is CASSRGQQETQYF. The CDR3 region has the DNA TGTGCCAGCAGCCGAGGACAGCAAGAGACCCAGTACTTC. The rearrangement uses TRBV14 and TRBJ2-5, with a possible D match to TRBD1 (6 bases). The length of the CDR3 is 13 residues. Trimming left V 4 bases short and J 2 bases short, with 8 bases between. Germline V CDR1 and CDR2: SGHDN, FVKESK. Complete variable domain (other parts from reference TRBV14 and TRBJ2-5): EAGVTQFPSHSVIEKGQTVTLRCDPISGHDNLYWYRRVMGKEIKFLLHFVKESKQDESGMPNNRFLAERTGGTYSTLKVQPAELEDSGVYFCASSRGQQETQYFGPGTRLLVL.

This chain links TRBV5-5 with TRBJ1-6; 7 nucleotides agree with TRBD1. The V segment lost 0 bases and the J segment 4 bases; nucleotides outside the gene matches: 7. CDR1 and CDR2 from the germline V gene are SGHKS and YYEKEE (reference sequence). The CDR3 length is 17 residues. In nucleotides, the CDR3 is TGTGCCAGCAGCTTGGGGACAGGAGTATCTTATAATTCACCCCTCCACTTT. This encodes CASSLGTGVSYNSPLHF.

The chain is built from TRBV10-2 and TRBJ1-6; perhaps TRBD1 as D (5 bases). Germline CDR1 and CDR2: WSHSY and SAAADI. V dropped 2 bases and J dropped 10 bases, with 12 bases sitting between them. This CDR3 comprises 14 residues. CDR3 sequence reads: CASSEGGLGSPLHF. The CDR3 nucleotides are TGCGCCAGCAGTGAGGGGGGACTTGGATCACCCCTCCACTTT.

CDR3 amino acids: CASKGLGLGELFF. Written as DNA, the CDR3 is TGTGCCAGTAAGGGGTTGGGGCTCGGGGAGCTGTTTTTT. The chain joins TRBV19 to TRBJ2-2, with D perhaps matching TRBD1 (5 bases). Germline CDR1 LNHDA, CDR2 SQIVND (reference sequence). Trimming removed 7 bases at V and 7 bases at J, with 13 bases between. There are 13 residues in the CDR3.

The chain uses TRBV3-1 (or the pseudogene TRBV3-2) and TRBJ1-1; D possibly corresponds to TRBD1 (6 bases). From germline, CDR1 is LGHDT and CDR2 YNNKEL (reference sequence). V was shortened by 2 bases and J by 6 bases, with 13 bases between the two germline ends. This CDR3 has 14 residues. The CDR3 sequence: CASSQTGQGSEAFF. The DNA of the CDR3 is TGTGCCAGCAGCCAAACCGGCCAGGGGTCTGAAGCTTTCTTT.

CDR3 coding DNA: TGTGCCAGCAGTCCGGGACACCATAATTCACCCCTCCACTTT. Protein: CASSPGHHNSPLHF. The chain employs TRBV6-5 and TRBJ1-6; tentative D call: TRBD1 (6 bases). The CDR3 is 14 amino acids. CDR1 and CDR2 from the germline V gene are MNHEY and SVGAGI. The ends were cut back, 5 bases at V and 5 bases at J, with 10 bases in the middle.

V and J are TRBV2 and TRBJ2-1, with D possibly matching TRBD1 (6 bases). Germline values: CDR1 SNHLY, CDR2 FYNNEI. Trimming stripped 9 bases from V and 9 bases from J, with 24 bases between. This CDR3 contains 15 residues. The CDR3, as DNA: TGTGCCAGTTTTGCAGGGGTAACCCTTCGAGGTGAGCAGTTCTTC. This sequence encodes CASFAGVTLRGEQFF. Full variable domain (outside the CDR3, taken from reference TRBV2 and TRBJ2-1): EPEVTQTPSHQVTQMGQEVILRCVPISNHLYFYWYRQILGQKVEFLVSFYNNEISEKSEIFDDQFSVERPDGSNFTLKIRSTKLEDSAMYFCASFAGVTLRGEQFFGPGTRLTVL.

The chain uses TRBV12-3 or TRBV12-4 and TRBJ2-1, with D hard to call. V gave up 5 bases and J gave up 6 bases, with 5 bases separating them. This CDR3 comprises 11 residues. CDR3 in amino acids: CASSQLNEQFF. As DNA, the CDR3 is TGTGCCAGCAGTCAACTCAATGAGCAGTTCTTC.

This clone was counted a few times. The V call is TRBV9, the J call TRBJ1-5; possible D gene TRBD1, 5 bases. CDR1 and CDR2 (germline): SGDLS, YYNGEE. V was pared by 4 bases and J by 4 bases, with 9 bases between. The CDR3 is made up of 13 amino acids. The DNA for the CDR3 is TGTGCCAGCAGCTGGGGGGGTAATCAGCCCCAGCATTTT. Amino acids: CASSWGGNQPQHF.

The rearrangement uses TRBV7-6 and TRBJ2-1, with 13 bases identical to TRBD2. The CDR3 runs 15 residues. The germline V gene has CDR1 SGHVS and CDR2 FNYEAQ. J gave up 7 bases and V 5 bases, and 5 bases lay outside the gene matches. CDR3 protein: CASSKGLAGRNEQFF. DNA for the CDR3: TGTGCCAGCAGCAAGGGACTAGCGGGGAGGAATGAGCAGTTCTTC.

This chain links TRBV7-6 with TRBJ2-2, with TRBD2 matching 12 bases. The CDR3 is made up of 18 amino acids. Trimming cost V 5 bases and J 1 base; bases outside gene matches: 8. Germline lookup yields CDR1 SGHVS and CDR2 FNYEAQ. The CDR3 DNA reads as TGTGCCAGCAGCAATCCGCCGGGACTAGCGGGGAACACCGGGGAGCTGTTTTTT. This codes for CASSNPPGLAGNTGELFF.

The V call is TRBV6-1, the J call TRBJ2-3; 10 bases match TRBD2. V gave up 3 bases and J gave up 1 base; unmatched junction bases: 4. The CDR3 has 16 residues. Per the germline V gene, CDR1 is MNHNS and CDR2 is SASEGT. CDR3 in DNA: TGTGCCAGCAGTGACCCTCTAGCGGGGGGCACAGATACGCAGTATTTT. This encodes CASSDPLAGGTDTQYF.